The T cell receptor (beta chain) described here comes from a study of breast tumors, draining lymph nodes, adjacent tissues. General study results and limits: Luminal-like breast cancer showed significantly greater tumor-nontumor repertoire similarity than basal-like breast cancer did.

From germline, CDR1 is SQVTM and CDR2 ANQGSEA. The V and J ends lost 6 bases and 2 bases respectively, with 14 bases between them. CDR3 length: 13 amino acids. The lymph nodes were axillary draining lymph nodes from breast cancer patients. TCRdb fed the multiplex PCR reads into MiXCR, producing one record per CDR3 protein. Of 150,000 or so distinct CDR3 sequences listed, 30% to 35% are singletons. To note about this clonotype: Its target is not known.

The source material was axillary lymph node tissue. The receptor comes from a female donor with breast cancer. Some clones in this sample may be carry-over from other donors' samples. V gene TRBV29-1 combines with J gene TRBJ2-7, with TRBD1 as a possible D gene (6 bases). CDR3: CSVLRDIAYEQYF. In DNA, the CDR3 is TGCAGCGTGCTCCGGGACATAGCCTACGAGCAGTACTTC.